These T cell receptor beta chains were read from a single sample in a study of graft-versus-host responses after intestinal transplantation. Their cognate antigens are unknown. Sequencing used immunoSEQ multiplex PCR; TCRdb keeps in-frame clones, though not all of them. The repertoire holds about 96,000 clones, with more than 85% as singletons. The sample in question was unstimulated CD4+ T cells sorted from spleen or lymph node cells, obtained before intestinal transplant. The receptors shown here come from a human donor who received an intestinal transplant. Both conserved end residues are part of each CDR3. Clone size is not always given. Where it is, it says once, few, many or a class for expanded clones.

j_call,v_call,clone_size,cdr3_aa
TRBJ2-7,TRBV28,once,CASNQGGYEQYF
TRBJ2-7,TRBV25-1,once,CASSAQDGSSYEQYF
TRBJ2-7,TRBV5-4,.,CASSLNYAGGIEQYF
TRBJ2-7,TRBV27,.,CASSLTLDRAGEQYF
TRBJ2-1,TRBV7-9,.,CASSLNGAYNEQFF
TRBJ1-1,TRBV10-2,.,CASSESHGREGTEAFF
TRBJ2-4,TRBV5-1,few,CASSLLQGAVKNIQYF
TRBJ1-1,TRBV2,few,CARTRLKQAFF
TRBJ2-3,TRBV12-5,.,CASTGGADTQYF
TRBJ1-1,TRBV5-1,.,CASSFGGDRDSEAFF
TRBJ2-5,TRBV10-1,.,CASSEGLAGGQETQYF
TRBJ1-4,TRBV19,.,CASSVRKVISSGQPKLNEKLFF
TRBJ1-2,TRBV2,.,CASREQEVDYGYTF
TRBJ2-2,TRBV19,.,CASSTLYRTGRGANTGELFF
TRBJ1-1,TRBV5-1,.,CASSLRSNPSEAFF
TRBJ2-2,TRBV9,.,CASSVATRGALDTGELFF
TRBJ1-1,TRBV19,.,CASSITGGSDTEAFF
TRBJ2-1,TRBV28,.,CASSFGLLAGVKRNEQFF
TRBJ1-6,TRBV13,once,CASSSGTGFSSPLHF
TRBJ1-2,TRBV18,.,CASSPGQGSYGYTF
TRBJ2-1,TRBV12-5,.,CASGLTRGGSYEQFF
TRBJ2-7,TRBV4-2,.,CASSQTSGRSPYEQYF
TRBJ1-2,TRBV6-4,.,CASTRPGEAPRGYTF
TRBJ1-2,TRBV6-6,.,CASSYSRTGGGYTF
TRBJ1-5,TRBV19,.,CASSMTVTGSQPQHF
TRBJ2-7,TRBV9,.,CASSVGGDTYEQYF
TRBJ1-1,TRBV6-5,.,CASSYSAGANTEAFF
TRBJ1-6,TRBV5-8,.,CATRTDLSWSPLHF
TRBJ2-7,TRBV27,.,CASSVQGFGEQYF
TRBJ2-7,TRBV7-2,.,CASSFRLLSYEQYF
TRBJ2-3,TRBV19,.,CASSIGGGKGTDTQYF
TRBJ2-3,TRBV28,.,CASSLGGTGGHTQYF
TRBJ2-5,TRBV5-6,.,CASSLWPDGTQYF
TRBJ1-1,TRBV6-1,.,CASSVDRGRNTEAFF
TRBJ1-2,TRBV27,.,CASSLFRDYGYTF
TRBJ1-5,TRBV2,.,CASSVLKGVTGPLPQHF